This TCR beta chain emerged from a study of blood T cell repertoires in COVID-19. The overall study: Donors in the United States, Italy and Spain gave samples during acute or convalescent COVID-19.

Trimming shortened V by 4 bases and J by 0 bases, and 6 bases separated the two germline ends. The CDR3 contains 13 residues. CDR1 is MNHEY and CDR2 is SMNVEV in the germline V gene (reference sequence). Per the authors' pipeline: Counts of nucleated cells, estimated from reference gene primer amplification, were obtained. Generated by immunoSEQ multiplex PCR, the TCRdb table keeps only in-frame clones and is missing some. For V, J and clone size, that table is used; D and trimming come from the DNA. This sample has 100,000 or so clones, with roughly 76% found just once. The chain uses TRBV27 and TRBJ1-2; D is perhaps TRBD1 (5 bases). This receptor was obtained from a woman between 65 and 79 years old with acute or convalescent COVID-19. Input material: peripheral blood. CDR3 loop: CASSSGPNYGYTF. The CDR3 DNA reads as TGTGCCAGCAGTTCAGGGCCTAACTATGGCTACACCTTC.